The 20 T cell receptor beta chains below come from one sample, sequenced in a study of blood T cell repertoires in COVID-19. The data were produced by immunoSEQ multiplex PCR, yet TCRdb's version contains in-frame clones alone and is incomplete. The data show some 140,000 clones, under 85% seen once. The sequenced sample consisted of PBMCs or T cells enriched from blood (not recorded which). These receptors all stem from a man under 40 who had recovered from COVID-19.

The rearrangement joins TRBV23-1 to TRBJ2-7; perhaps TRBD1 as D (6 bases). TRBV23-1 is reported as an ORF; its role is uncertain. The V end lost 3 bases, the J end lost 2 bases, and 14 bases lay between the germline ends. The CDR3 has 15 residues. CDR3 in amino acids: CASSQRDTPTYEQYV. CDR3 nucleotides: TGCGCCAGCAGTCAGAGGGACACACCAACCTACGAGCAGTACGTC.

This chain's CDR3 is CASSEGTYNEQFF. CDR3 DNA sequence: TGCGCCAGCAGCGAGGGGACTTACAATGAGCAGTTCTTC. V is TRBV5-1 and J is TRBJ2-1; TRBD2 might be the D (6 bases). The germline V gene encodes CDR1 SGHRS and CDR2 YFSETQ. The CDR3 length is 13 residues. Deletions cut 4 bases from V and 4 bases from J, with 9 bases between.

The gene calls are TRBV6-2 or TRBV6-3 and TRBJ2-7, with 10 nucleotides matching TRBD2. Germline CDR1 reads MNHEY; CDR2 reads SVGEGT. J was trimmed by 2 bases and V by 4 bases; bases with no gene match: 5. The CDR3 spans 15 residues. CDR3 DNA: TGTGCCAGCAGTTCCGGGACTAGCGCCACCTACGAGCAGTACTTC. Amino acids: CASSSGTSATYEQYF.

The chain combines TRBV4-1 with TRBJ2-5; perhaps TRBD1 as D (6 bases). The CDR3 is made up of 16 amino acids. Germline CDR1 and CDR2: MGHRA and YSYEKL. Trimming cost V 3 bases and J 5 bases, with 19 bases left between them. CDR3 in amino acids: CASSQTGHSLGETQYF. The CDR3 nucleotides read TGCGCCAGCAGCCAGACGGGACATTCCCTAGGGGAGACCCAGTACTTC.

This rearrangement joins TRBV6-5 to TRBJ1-5; 8 nucleotides match TRBD1. V shed 6 bases and J 5 bases; nucleotides not matched to a gene: 6. CDR1 and CDR2 (germline): MNHEY, SVGAGI. The CDR3 sequence is 14 residues long. CDR3 protein: CASSLDRADQPQHF. The CDR3 coding sequence is TGTGCCAGCAGCCTGGACAGGGCCGATCAGCCCCAGCATTTT.

V is TRBV4-2 and J is TRBJ1-4, with D uncertain. The V end was cut by 1 base, the J end by 4 bases, with 13 bases between. Germline-derived CDR1 and CDR2 are LGHNA and YNFKEQ. The CDR3 length is 16 residues. CDR3 coding DNA: TGTGCCAGCAGCCAAGCTTTCTCGGAGGGTAATGAAAAACTGTTTTTT. Residues: CASSQAFSEGNEKLFF.

This clone was found a few times. In DNA, the CDR3 is TGTGCCAGCAGTGACCGGGACAGGGCCTATGGCTACACCTTC. It yields the protein CASSDRDRAYGYTF. The chain is built from TRBV25-1 and TRBJ1-2; TRBD1 aligns across 9 bases. This CDR3 is 14 amino acids long. Germline assignment: CDR1 MGHDK and CDR2 SYGVNS. J lost 4 bases, V lost 3 bases, and 3 bases had no gene match.

This clone was detected once. V usage is TRBV3-1 (or the pseudogene TRBV3-2) and J usage is TRBJ2-1; 9 bases match TRBD1. Germline V gene lookup returns CDR1 LGHDT and CDR2 YNNKEL (reference sequence). Trimming at V came to 4 bases and at J to 4 bases, leaving 14 bases not matched to a gene. The CDR3 consists of 18 residues. The DNA of the CDR3 is TGTGCCAGCAGCCCCAACCGTAGACAGGGGGTGTCGTACAATGAGCAGTTCTTC. Amino acids: CASSPNRRQGVSYNEQFF.

The CDR3 here is CASSPSAASGNTIYF. CDR3 DNA: TGTGCCAGCAGCCCAAGTGCAGCTAGTGGAAACACCATATATTTT. The J gene is TRBJ1-3, the V gene TRBV7-9, with D unresolved. The CDR3 extends over 15 amino acids. V was cut by 5 bases and J by 3 bases, with 14 bases left in between. The germline V gene has CDR1 SEHNR and CDR2 FQNEAQ (reference sequence).

The chain couples TRBV6-5 to TRBJ2-6; D is ambiguous. CDR1 and CDR2 (germline): MNHEY, SVGAGI. The germline V and J ends were trimmed by 0 bases and 1 base, with 7 bases remaining between them. This CDR3 has 16 residues. CDR3 sequence (DNA): TGTGCCAGCAGTTACTCGGCCGGGTCTGGGGCCAACGTCCTGACTTTC. Its protein is CASSYSAGSGANVLTF.

The chain is built from TRBV4-1 and TRBJ1-1; no reliable D call. The V end was cut by 1 base, the J end by 0 bases, with 6 bases between. Germline assignment: CDR1 MGHRA and CDR2 YSYEKL. There are 14 residues in the CDR3. In nucleotides, the CDR3 is TGCGCCAGCAGCCAAGGACTAATGAACACTGAAGCTTTCTTT. It encodes CASSQGLMNTEAFF.

The CDR3 DNA sequence: TGTGCCAGCTCACCAGGACAGGGTGAGACCCAGTACTTC. Protein sequence: CASSPGQGETQYF. The chain has TRBV18 and TRBJ2-5; 8 bases are a match to TRBD1. The germline V gene has CDR1 KGHSH and CDR2 LQKENI. With 2 bases clipped from V and 5 bases from J, the junction kept 1 base outside the gene matches. The CDR3 loop spans 13 amino acids. The full variable domain, rest sourced from reference TRBV18 and TRBJ2-5, is NAGVMQNPRHLVRRRGQEARLRCSPMKGHSHVYWYRQLPEEGLKFMVYLQKENIIDESGMPKERFSAEFPKEGPSILRIQQVVRGDSAAYFCASSPGQGETQYFGPGTRLLVL.

This clone occurred once. The V call is TRBV6-5, the J call TRBJ2-5; possible D gene TRBD1, 6 bases. Trimming left V 7 bases short and J 5 bases short, with 17 bases between. There are 14 residues in the CDR3. The germline CDR1 and CDR2 sequences are MNHEY and SVGAGI. DNA of the CDR3: TGTGCCAGCAAGCCGGTAGGGACAACGGAGACCCAGTACTTC. It yields the protein CASKPVGTTETQYF.

CDR3: CASSPLGGQINQPQHF. For the CDR3, the DNA is TGTGCCAGTAGCCCCCTTGGGGGACAGATTAATCAGCCCCAGCATTTT. The chain recombines TRBV19 with TRBJ1-5, with 7 nucleotides matching TRBD1. Trimming cost V 6 bases and J 4 bases; bases outside gene matches: 12. The CDR3 loop spans 16 amino acids. Germline V gives CDR1 LNHDA, CDR2 SQIVND (reference sequence).

The count of this clone is one. The rearrangement uses TRBV11-3 and TRBJ2-3; TRBD2 agrees at 8 bases. The CDR3 extends over 16 amino acids. J gave up 3 bases and V 3 bases, and 8 bases lay outside the gene matches. From germline, CDR1 is SGHNT and CDR2 YENEEA. This CDR3 reads CASSFYGGASTDTQYF. The CDR3 DNA reads as TGTGCCAGCAGCTTCTACGGGGGGGCGTCTACAGATACGCAGTATTTT.

The chain is built from TRBV28 and TRBJ2-7; D is unclear. Looked up from germline, CDR1 is MDHEN and CDR2 is SYDVKM. V dropped 4 bases and J dropped 0 bases, with 7 bases sitting between them. The CDR3 is 13 residues long. CDR3 in amino acids: CASSSPSSYEQYV. Here the CDR3 DNA reads TGTGCCAGCAGTTCCCCGAGCTCCTACGAGCAGTACGTC.

The rearrangement joins TRBV7-6 to TRBJ2-2; D remains ambiguous. The CDR3 consists of 14 residues. The germline gives CDR1 SGHVS, CDR2 FNYEAQ. V was cut by 4 bases and J by 3 bases, with 9 bases left in between. CDR3 sequence: CASSSTPYTGELFF. Written as DNA, the CDR3 is TGTGCCAGCAGCTCGACACCTTACACCGGGGAGCTGTTTTTT.

This clone has only one observation. V is TRBV7-3 and J is TRBJ2-3; TRBD2 aligns across 14 bases. With 2 bases clipped from V and 2 bases from J, the junction kept 12 bases outside the gene matches. CDR1 is SGHTA and CDR2 is FQGTGA in the germline V gene. The length of the CDR3 is 20 residues. This CDR3 reads CASSLGGLAGVMENTDTQYF. CDR3 coding DNA: TGTGCCAGCAGCTTAGGGGGACTAGCGGGAGTTATGGAGAACACAGATACGCAGTATTTT. Using reference TRBV7-3 and TRBJ2-3 for the parts outside the CDR3, the full variable domain is GAGVSQTPSNKVTEKGKYVELRCDPISGHTALYWYRQSLGQGPEFLIYFQGTGAADDSGLPNDRFFAVRPEGSVSTLKIQRTERGDSAVYLCASSLGGLAGVMENTDTQYFGPGTRLTVL.

The chain links TRBV29-1 to TRBJ2-3; 12 bases fit TRBD2. The CDR3 totals 15 residues. Germline V lookup: CDR1 SQVTM, CDR2 ANQGSEA. The V segment lost 4 bases and the J segment 3 bases; nucleotides outside the gene matches: 5. Here the CDR3 reads CSVVLAGGPTDTQYF. The CDR3 DNA reads as TGCAGCGTTGTGCTAGCGGGAGGGCCGACAGATACGCAGTATTTT.

The chain recombines TRBV5-1 with TRBJ1-2; 8 bases are a match to TRBD1. Trimming removed 4 bases from V and 6 bases from J; junction bases left unmatched: 11. Germline V gene lookup returns CDR1 SGHRS and CDR2 YFSETQ. The CDR3 runs 15 residues. CDR3 amino acids: CASSPGVGQGDGYTF. As DNA, the CDR3 is TGCGCCAGCAGCCCAGGAGTTGGACAGGGCGATGGCTACACCTTC.